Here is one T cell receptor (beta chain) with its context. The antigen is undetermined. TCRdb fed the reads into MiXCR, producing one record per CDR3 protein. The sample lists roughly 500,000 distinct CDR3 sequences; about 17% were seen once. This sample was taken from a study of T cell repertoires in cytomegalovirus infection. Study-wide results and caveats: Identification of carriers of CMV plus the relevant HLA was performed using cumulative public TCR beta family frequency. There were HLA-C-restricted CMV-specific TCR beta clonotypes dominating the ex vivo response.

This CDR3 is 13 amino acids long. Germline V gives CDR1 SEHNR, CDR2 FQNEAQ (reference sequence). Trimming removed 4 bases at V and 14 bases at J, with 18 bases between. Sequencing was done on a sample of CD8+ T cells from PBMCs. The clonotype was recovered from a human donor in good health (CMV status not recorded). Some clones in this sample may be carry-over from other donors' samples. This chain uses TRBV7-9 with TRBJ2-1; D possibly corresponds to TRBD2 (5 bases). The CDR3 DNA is TGTGCCAGCAGCTCCCCTTTTGAGACTAAAGAGTTCTTC. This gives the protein CASSSPFETKEFF.